This T cell receptor (beta chain) appears in the sequencing data of a study of T cells in Graves' hyperthyroidism and ophthalmopathy (dated by TCRdb to between 2018 and 2020). Broadly, across the study: Peripheral blood samples were taken at initial diagnosis, before any treatment was given. To identify TCR V-J signatures that set the groups apart, the researchers used a discovery cohort of 100 patients, made up of 40 to 45 with Graves' ophthalmopathy and some 60 with stable Graves' hyperthyroidism. Whether ophthalmopathy could be predicted prospectively was tested in an independent validation cohort made up of roughly 19 hyperthyroidism patients plus 17 patients who later progressed to ophthalmopathy. The 100 or so discovery patients were randomly split 7:3 into training and test sets. In addition, the study compared T-cell repertoires in thyroid tissue and in blood from several Graves' hyperthyroidism patients. After blood sampling, hyperthyroidism patients were treated with methimazole at a starting dose of 30 mg daily, and ophthalmopathy patients were treated with high-dose intravenous methylprednisolone. According to the paper, TCR Vbeta CDR3 sequencing was carried out on 135 peripheral blood samples, which came from over 40 ophthalmopathy, around 74 hyperthyroidism and around 17 progressor patients.

CDR1 KGHDR and CDR2 SFDVKD were looked up in the germline V gene. Counted from cysteine to phenylalanine, this CDR3 has 19 amino acids. Of all the DNA, just the CDR3 is kept, 57 bases in frame from base 1. Trimming removed 3 bases from V and 6 bases from J; the gene matches leave 19 bases unexplained. TCR beta CDR3 regions were amplified from RNA transcripts. The first round of RT-PCR for the TCR CDR3 was performed with the HTBI primer set and the Qiagen OneStep RT-PCR kit. A second multiplex PCR round built the libraries, followed by size selection and purification. Libraries were sequenced paired-end with 100 bp reads on an Illumina HiSeq2000. The original methods were these. SOAPnuke was used to process the raw data, with reads discarded if the reads contained adapters or uncalled bases, had a mean Phred below 15, or lacked an exact constant-primer or identifier match. COPE v1.2.5 was used to merge the high-quality paired reads, and each unique nucleotide sequence was defined as a clonotype. MiTCR v1.1 was used to align clonotypes to the IMGT TRBV, TRBD and TRBJ reference segments. The analysis was restricted to V-J combinations with a frequency above 0.0001, which together covered about 99% of the repertoires. A TCS score was defined as the ratio between F50 (clonal expansion) and ExV (chaos), using BLOSUM62-based TCRdist between CDR3 peptides within each V-J. Welch's t-statistics and random forest reduced some 510 V-J features to under 15, which were used in a naive Bayes classifier (R e1071). TCRdb reworked the public reads: Q25 trimming with fastp, MiXCR clone assembly, productive beta chains retained. Merged by CDR3 protein, the rows form single entries marked with the most common genes and DNA. TCRdb's processing, not the authors', yielded these V and J calls. Present in this sample are around 580,000 distinct CDR3 sequences, approximately 16% of which were seen just once. The ten largest make up 15% to 20% of the sample.

A patient counted as having stable Graves' hyperthyroidism if no progression to ophthalmopathy occurred over 18 months of follow-up. Hyperthyroidism patients were aged 18 to 65 years and newly diagnosed, with disease duration of less than 2 months. Exclusion was applied to patients with uncontrolled infections, other autoimmune diseases, pregnancy or lactation. Diagnoses relied on clinical symptoms, serum thyroxine and TRAb, thyroid ultrasound and orbital computed tomography. Ficoll-Paque density gradient centrifugation was used to isolate PBMCs from 8.5 to 10 ml of fresh peripheral blood. Total RNA was extracted using Trizol reagent, and RNA quality was assessed on an Agilent 2100 Bioanalyzer. This clonotype was observed a few times. The antigen it recognizes is unknown. Per-base quality was not reported, and no clone a single base away is much larger than it. On the study overall, not on this receptor specifically: Sample size was not statistically predetermined, and investigators were not blinded to group allocation. In validation, progression to ophthalmopathy was predicted by the model with approximately 67% sensitivity and just over 72% specificity, a median of around 5.9 months before onset. In cross-validation, a model built on a 13 V-J signature told ophthalmopathy apart from stable hyperthyroidism with 87.88% sensitivity and around 81% specificity, and in testing the same model reached 80%/75%. Blood samples also contained most of the expanded thyroid clonotypes (frequency above 0.001), which suggests that blood repertoires may reflect thyroid immune responses.

This sequence was found in a woman aged 18-29 years with Graves' hyperthyroidism. Recombination connected TRBV24-1 to TRBJ1-2, with 9 bases in between that match TRBD1. The specimen was blood. The CDR3 protein sequence reads: CATSDTPGTGTSQYHGYTF. The DNA is as follows: TGTGCCACCAGTGATACACCCGGGACAGGGACATCCCAATACCATGGCTACACCTTC.